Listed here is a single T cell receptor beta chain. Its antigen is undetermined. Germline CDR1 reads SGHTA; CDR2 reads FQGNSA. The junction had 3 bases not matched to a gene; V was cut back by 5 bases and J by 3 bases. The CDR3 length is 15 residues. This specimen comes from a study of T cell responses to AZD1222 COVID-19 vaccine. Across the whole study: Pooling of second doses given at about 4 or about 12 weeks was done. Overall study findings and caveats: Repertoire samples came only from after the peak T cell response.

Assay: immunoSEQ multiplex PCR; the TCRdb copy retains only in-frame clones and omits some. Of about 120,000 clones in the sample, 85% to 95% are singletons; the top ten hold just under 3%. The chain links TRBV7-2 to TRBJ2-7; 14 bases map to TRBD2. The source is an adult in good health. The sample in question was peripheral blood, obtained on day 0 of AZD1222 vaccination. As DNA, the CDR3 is TGTGCCAGCAGCCTGGGACTAGCGGGAGTCTACGAGCAGTACTTC. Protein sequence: CASSLGLAGVYEQYF.